This entry concerns a single TCR beta chain. In its sample, this clone was seen once. What antigen it recognizes has not been identified. No base quality values were provided; no much bigger clone lies one nucleotide off. The immunoSEQ Assay, a bias-controlled multiplex PCR, was used to amplify TCRbeta CDR3 regions from genomic DNA. In the paper's pipeline: The number of nucleated cells in each sample was estimated by amplification of reference gene primers within the assay. To quantify the absolute abundance of each unique TCRbeta CDR3 rearrangement, sequence reads were collapsed and filtered. For each sample, productive Simpson clonality was calculated as the square root of Simpson's diversity index over productive rearrangements. Here the immuneACCESS table is served through TCRdb, limited to in-frame sequences with V and J called. Missing clones are a known gap in these copies; in checked studies unresolved V genes cover under half, and the rest lacks a known reason. V and J calls and clone size come straight from that table; D and trimming were deduced from the DNA. This sample has 200,000 to 250,000 clones in its table, and approximately 86% of those were observed once. Roughly 4% of the sample belongs to the ten largest clones.

Participants in the prospective study were enrolled through a virtual design, were aged roughly 18 to 90 years, and lived in some 24 United States geographic areas. In the prospective study, participants were assigned to cohorts based on the clinical history participants reported in a screening survey and a study questionnaire. Exposed participants were defined as having been in contact with someone with a PCR-confirmed or clinician-diagnosed COVID-19 case within 2 weeks of study entry. Mobile phlebotomists in the prospective study collected whole blood, serum and a nasopharyngeal or oropharyngeal swab from every participant. Additional blood draws and questionnaires over an approximately two-month period could optionally be provided by prospective study participants. Prospective study blood samples were shipped either frozen or at room temperature before DNA extraction. The data were taken from a study of blood T cell repertoires in COVID-19 (dated by TCRdb to the early 2020s). Regarding the study in general: The collaborator samples originated in the United States, Italy and Spain and spanned the acute and convalescent phases of COVID-19. The material from the prospective study consisted of cDNA or gDNA derived from T cells, B-cell-depleted T cells, or PBMCs. Subjects who had been exposed to COVID-19, were actively infected with it, or had recovered from it provided the deeply sampled blood TCRbeta repertoires that made up the dataset. The repertoires were released in a freely available public database meant as a resource for research on the immune response to SARS-CoV-2. Samples were obtained from the ongoing ImmuneRACE study (first 160 participants) and from over a thousand subjects provided by 6 global collaborators. Sample metadata almost always included a de-identified subject ID, COVID-19 status, age in years and sex. HLA class I and class II types, where available, came from metadata supplied by the sample provider rather than from assay-based typing.

General conclusions and limits of the study: Clinical and demographic metadata were provided uncurated, with the amount varying by source and participant.

Via the germline V gene, CDR1 is SGHDT and CDR2 YYEEEE. From cysteine to phenylalanine, the CDR3 is 14 amino acids long. The only DNA kept is the CDR3, 42 bases in frame from the first base. Relative to germline, V is 4 bases shorter and J is 1 base shorter, with 11 bases between their ends. Material for sequencing was PBMCs or T cells enriched from blood (not recorded which). The source of this sequence is a woman younger than 45 who had been exposed to COVID-19. The chain is made from TRBV5-6 and TRBJ1-1; a tentative D call is TRBD1 (5 bases match). The CDR3 reads CASSMGLTNTEAFF. The DNA sequence is given as TGTGCCAGCAGCATGGGACTGACGAACACTGAAGCTTTCTTT.